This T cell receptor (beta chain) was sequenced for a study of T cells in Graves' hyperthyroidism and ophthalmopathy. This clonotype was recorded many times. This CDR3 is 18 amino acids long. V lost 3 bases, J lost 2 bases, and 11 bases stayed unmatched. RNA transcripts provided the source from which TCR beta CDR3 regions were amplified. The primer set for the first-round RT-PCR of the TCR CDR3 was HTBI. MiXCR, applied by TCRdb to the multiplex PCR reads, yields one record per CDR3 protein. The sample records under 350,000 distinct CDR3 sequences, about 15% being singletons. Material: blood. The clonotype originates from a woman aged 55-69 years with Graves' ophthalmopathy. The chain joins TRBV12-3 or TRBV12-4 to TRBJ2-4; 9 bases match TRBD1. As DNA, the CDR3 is TGTGCCAGCAGTTTTGGGACAGGGAGCTCGGGAACCAAAAACATTCAGTACTTC. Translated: CASSFGTGSSGTKNIQYF.